Reported below is one T cell receptor beta chain. Its antigen is not identified. A multiplex PCR was run with 60 Vbeta primers and 13 Jbeta primers. Assay used: immunoSEQ multiplex PCR; TCRdb lists only in-frame clones, some missing. The sample holds roughly 130,000 clones, approximately 70% seen once. The sample belongs to a study of cytomegalovirus exposure and HLA in healthy donors. Study-wide findings and caveats: Most of the TCR beta V segments (in an earlier analysis) were productive either about 87% or about 30% of the time. A later analysis revealed that TCR association rates differed between HLA loci, peaking at DRB1 and bottoming out at HLA-C.

The germline V gene has CDR1 MGHRA and CDR2 YSYEKL. V shed 3 bases and J 3 bases; nucleotides not matched to a gene: 4. The CDR3 extends over 16 amino acids. The source material was PBMCs. This chain links TRBV4-1 with TRBJ2-7; 14 bases fit TRBD2. This receptor was identified in a man between 18 and 29 years old in good health and CMV-seronegative. The CDR3 loop is CASSHEGLAGDYEQYF. Here the CDR3 DNA reads TGCGCCAGCAGCCACGAGGGACTAGCGGGGGACTACGAGCAGTACTTC.